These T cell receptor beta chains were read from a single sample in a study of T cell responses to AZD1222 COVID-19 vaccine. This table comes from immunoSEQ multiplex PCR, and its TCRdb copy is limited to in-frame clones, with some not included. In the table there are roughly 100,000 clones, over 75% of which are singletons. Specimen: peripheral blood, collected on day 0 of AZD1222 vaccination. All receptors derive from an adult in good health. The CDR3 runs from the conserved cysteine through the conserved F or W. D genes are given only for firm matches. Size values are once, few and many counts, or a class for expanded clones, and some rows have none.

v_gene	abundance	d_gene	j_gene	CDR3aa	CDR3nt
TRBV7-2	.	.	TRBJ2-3	CASSLEGWNTDTQYF	TGTGCCAGCAGCTTGGAGGGTTGGAACACAGATACGCAGTATTTT
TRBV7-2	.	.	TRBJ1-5	CASSFGGASNQPQHF	TGTGCCAGCAGCTTTGGGGGGGCCAGCAATCAGCCCCAGCATTTT
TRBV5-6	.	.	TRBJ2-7	CASSLGYEQYF	TGTGCCAGCAGCTTGGGGTACGAGCAGTACTTC
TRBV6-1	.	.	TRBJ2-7	CASSEDGGEQYF	TGTGCCAGCAGTGAAGATGGGGGAGAGCAGTACTTC
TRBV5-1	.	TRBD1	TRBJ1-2	CASSLFGTGDGYTF	TGCGCCAGCAGCTTGTTCGGGACAGGAGATGGCTACACCTTC
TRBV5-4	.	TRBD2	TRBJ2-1	CASSSPGLAGTGEQFF	TGTGCCAGCAGCTCGCCGGGACTAGCGGGAACGGGGGAGCAGTTCTTC
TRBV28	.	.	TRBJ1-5	CASSPGGYSNQPQHF	TGTGCCAGCAGTCCCGGGGGGTATAGCAATCAGCCCCAGCATTTT
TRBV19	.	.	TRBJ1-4	CASSMFGRGGEKLFF	TGTGCCAGTAGTATGTTTGGCAGGGGTGGAGAAAAACTGTTTTTT
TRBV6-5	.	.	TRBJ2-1	CASSYWGLADNEQFF	TGTGCCAGCAGTTACTGGGGGCTAGCGGACAATGAGCAGTTCTTC
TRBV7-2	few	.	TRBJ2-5	CASSLGGITAGTQYF	TGTGCCAGCAGCTTAGGGGGGATCACCGCAGGGACCCAGTACTTC
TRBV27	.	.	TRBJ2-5	CASSSPRETQYF	TGTGCCAGCAGTTCCCCCCGAGAGACCCAGTACTTC
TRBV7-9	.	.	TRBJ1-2	CASSPQGTYGYTF	TGTGCCAGCAGCCCGCAGGGAACATATGGCTACACCTTC
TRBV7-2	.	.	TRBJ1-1	CASSFEGWWNTEAFF	TGTGCCAGCAGCTTCGAGGGGTGGTGGAACACTGAAGCTTTCTTT
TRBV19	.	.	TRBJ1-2	CASSIWGADGYTF	TGTGCCAGTAGTATTTGGGGCGCAGATGGCTACACCTTC
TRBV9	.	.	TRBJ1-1	CASSVATGIDEAFF	TGTGCCAGCAGCGTAGCCACAGGGATCGATGAAGCTTTCTTT
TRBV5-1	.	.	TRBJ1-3	CASSPSDGGNTIYF	TGCGCCAGCAGCCCCTCGGACGGGGGAAACACCATATATTTT
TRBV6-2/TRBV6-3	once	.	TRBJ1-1	CASSSREDTEAFF	TGTGCCAGCAGCAGTAGGGAGGACACTGAAGCTTTCTTT
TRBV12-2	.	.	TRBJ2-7	CASRFRVAGGYEQYF	TGTGCAAGTCGCTTCCGGGTAGCGGGTGGCTACGAGCAGTACTTC
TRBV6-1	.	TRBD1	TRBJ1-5	CASSETGTGFNQPQHF	TGTGCCAGCAGTGAAACCGGGACAGGGTTCAATCAGCCCCAGCATTTT
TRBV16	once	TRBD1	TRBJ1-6	CASSLPDREDSNSPLHF	TGTGCCAGCAGCCTGCCGGACAGGGAAGACTCTAATTCACCCCTCCACTTT
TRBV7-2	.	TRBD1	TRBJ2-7	CASSLGWQGALYEQYF	TGTGCCAGCAGCTTAGGGTGGCAGGGGGCTCTCTACGAGCAGTACTTC
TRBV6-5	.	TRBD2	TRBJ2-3	CASSYSVAGGLYTQYF	TGTGCCAGCAGTTACTCGGTAGCGGGGGGGTTGTATACGCAGTATTTT
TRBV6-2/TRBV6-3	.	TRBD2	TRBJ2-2	CASSYSGRTPPPGELFF	TGTGCCAGCAGTTATAGCGGGAGAACCCCTCCCCCCGGGGAGCTGTTTTTT
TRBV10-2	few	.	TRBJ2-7	CASSSQGTYEQYF	TGCGCCAGCAGTAGTCAGGGAACCTACGAGCAGTACTTC
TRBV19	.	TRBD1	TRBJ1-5	CASSTGQGGQPQHF	TGTGCCAGTAGTACAGGACAGGGAGGTCAGCCCCAGCATTTT
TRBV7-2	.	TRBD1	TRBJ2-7	CASSFRQGAIFYEQYF	TGTGCCAGCAGCTTTCGACAGGGGGCTATTTTTTACGAGCAGTACTTC
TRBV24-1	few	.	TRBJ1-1	CATSTEFF	TGTGCCACCAGTACAGAGTTCTTT